The clone carrying this TCR beta chain was picked up a small number of times. As yet, its antigen is unknown. The source of the sample is a study of blood T cells in healthy people across ages. Overall study findings and caveats: As naive T cell percentage varied, TCR beta diversity correlated strongly with it. Long-lived donors exceeded aged donors in naive CD4+ cells and diversity.

Germline loops: CDR1 SEHNR, CDR2 FQNEAQ (reference sequence). The junction had 6 bases not matched to a gene; V was cut back by 6 bases and J by 5 bases. The CDR3 length is 14 residues. Drawing of peripheral blood yielded 7.5 to 10 milliliters from each donor. A J-beta primer mix and a sample-barcoded 5' primer were used in a second PCR of about 7 to 12 cycles. TCRdb re-called the 5' RACE reads through MiXCR, storing one row per CDR3 protein. The table shows 550,000 to 600,000 distinct CDR3 sequences, with about 25% occurring only once. The chain recombines TRBV7-9 with TRBJ2-7; 11 positions agree with TRBD1. This TCR was recovered from a woman in her 70s in good health. The sequencing input was blood. This chain's CDR3 is CASRLGQGVNEQYF. The CDR3 coding sequence is TGTGCCAGCAGGTTGGGACAGGGGGTCAACGAGCAGTACTTC.